A selection of T cell receptor beta chains follows, all from one sample in a study of OX40 agonist ivuxolimab in advanced cancers. Measured with immunoSEQ multiplex PCR; TCRdb has only the in-frame clones, and not every one. This sample has approximately 41,000 clones, with 80% to 90% found just once. The sample was CD4+ or CD8+ T cells sorted from blood, taken in a trial of the OX40 agonist ivuxolimab. Receptors were obtained from an adult with an advanced solid tumor such as melanoma, head and neck, liver or kidney cancer. Both conserved end residues are part of each CDR3. The order of the fields is V gene, CDR3 protein.

V: TRBV27
CDR3: CASSLGVGTEAFF

V: TRBV27
CDR3: CASNPAGGLPDTQYF

V: TRBV7-2
CDR3: CASSPTDLPPQYF

V: TRBV4-1
CDR3: CASSQLVGNEQYF

V: TRBV6-5
CDR3: CASGGSGANVLTF

V: TRBV7-9
CDR3: CASSETSGGANEQFF

V: TRBV7-8
CDR3: CASSPSGNEQFF

V: TRBV6-5
CDR3: CASAGVSYNEQFF

V: TRBV4-1
CDR3: CASSLGGQETQYF

V: TRBV19
CDR3: CASSITGDINQPQHF

V: TRBV27
CDR3: CASSPGGSGYEQYF

V: TRBV7-3
CDR3: CASTSGANVLTF

V: TRBV27
CDR3: CASSLRRERNSPLHF

V: TRBV27
CDR3: CASAAGAINTGELFF

V: TRBV27
CDR3: CASRRTGGVPGHGYTF

V: TRBV14
CDR3: CASSPRGPGNIQYF

V: TRBV27
CDR3: CASGGYSNQPQHF

V: TRBV25-1
CDR3: CASSDKGYRRGPQYF

V: TRBV2
CDR3: CASSPQGYSTNEKLFF

V: TRBV7-6
CDR3: CASSHPGNSESSYNEQFF

V: TRBV27
CDR3: CASSSLWDFSYNEQFF

V: TRBV28
CDR3: CASSFPPTGIYEQYF

V: TRBV4-3
CDR3: CASSLDSVSGNTIYF

V: TRBV12-2
CDR3: CAGDPRTGTEAFF

V: TRBV18
CDR3: CASSPGDDGYEQYF

V: TRBV18
CDR3: CASSPPDRSYEQYF

V: TRBV6-5
CDR3: CASRRGGHGYTF

V: TRBV6-5
CDR3: CATWTGEKLFF

V: TRBV27
CDR3: CASARAGNQPQHF

V: TRBV7-9
CDR3: CASSPPVIDEQYF

V: TRBV7-9
CDR3: CASSLWDKNNEQFF

V: TRBV11-3
CDR3: CASSLDGAGVNEQYF

V: TRBV7-3
CDR3: CASSDPSGGAYNEQFF

V: TRBV4-3
CDR3: CASSPFYRERIYEQYF

V: TRBV7-8
CDR3: CASSVGQMRNEQYF

V: TRBV6-5
CDR3: CASSPLANYEQYF

V: TRBV27
CDR3: CASSSYFPYEQYF

V: TRBV25-1
CDR3: CASSGWGLQETQYF

V: TRBV11-1
CDR3: CASSPGTVYEQYF